Reported below is one T cell receptor beta chain. The data belong to a study of cytomegalovirus exposure and HLA in healthy donors. The germline V gene encodes CDR1 SEHNR and CDR2 FQNEAQ (reference sequence). This CDR3 has 16 residues. Trimming at V came to 5 bases and at J to 4 bases, leaving 12 bases not matched to a gene. The PCR used 60 Vbeta and 13 Jbeta primers. Profiled with immunoSEQ multiplex PCR; TCRdb holds only in-frame clones, not every one. The data hold around 84,000 clones, with roughly 80% observed a single time. Source material: PBMCs. The sequence derives from a human donor in good health. The chain joins TRBV7-9 to TRBJ1-1, with 8 bases that match TRBD1. The CDR3 is CASSILWTGSGTEAFF. In DNA form, the CDR3 reads TGTGCCAGCAGCATTCTTTGGACAGGGTCGGGCACTGAAGCTTTCTTT.